The rows below give T cell receptor beta chains drawn from one sample of a study of beta chain features in type 1 diabetes. The protocol was immunoSEQ multiplex PCR, while the TCRdb copy is restricted to in-frame clones and leaves out a portion. The sample holds under 800,000 clones; 15% to 17% are singletons and the top ten take more than 0.08%. The sample taken for sequencing was naive CD4+ T cells from blood. All receptors derive from a man between 18 and 35 years old in good health. CDR3s include the opening cysteine and the closing phenylalanine or tryptophan. A D gene is named only where the DNA matches it firmly. Clone size appears in some rows only: once, few, many, or a class for an expanded clone.

CDR3 DNA	CDR3 protein	D gene	CDR3 length	J gene	V gene	clone size
TGTGCCAGCAGCTTTTCGAGCTTAAACACTGAAGCTTTCTTT	CASSFSSLNTEAFF	NA	14	TRBJ1-1	TRBV7-9	NA
TGTGCCAGGACAGCGAGCTCCTACAATGAGCAGTTCTTC	CARTASSYNEQFF	NA	13	TRBJ2-1	TRBV30	few
TGTGCCAGCAGAAGACTAGATCGGGAGACCCAGTACTTC	CASRRLDRETQYF	NA	13	TRBJ2-5	TRBV27	few
TGTGCCAGCAGCCCCCGGTGGGGCGCGGGCAATCAGCCCCAGCATTTT	CASSPRWGAGNQPQHF	NA	16	TRBJ1-5	TRBV2	NA
TGTGCCAGCAGTTTAACCCCCAACAGGGGAACCTACGAGCAGTACTTC	CASSLTPNRGTYEQYF	TRBD1	16	TRBJ2-7	TRBV28	NA
TGTGCCAGCAGTGAAGGCGGGCTAGCGGGAGCCTACGAGCAGTACTTC	CASSEGGLAGAYEQYF	TRBD2	16	TRBJ2-7	TRBV25-1	NA
TGTGCCAGCAGTCTTACAGGTACTTTACCCGCCTACGAGCAGTACTTC	CASSLTGTLPAYEQYF	NA	16	TRBJ2-7	TRBV28	NA
TGTGCCAGCAGCCCAAACAGGGGGCGGACTAATGAAAAACTGTTTTTT	CASSPNRGRTNEKLFF	TRBD1	16	TRBJ1-4	TRBV7-2	NA
TGTGCCAGCAGCCAGGGACTAGCGGCCTCAGTTACGCAGTATTTT	CASSQGLAASVTQYF	TRBD2	15	TRBJ2-3	TRBV14	few
TGTGCCAGCAGTTTATCGGTAGCGGAAAGAGTTAACACCGGGGAGCTGTTTTTT	CASSLSVAERVNTGELFF	NA	18	TRBJ2-2	TRBV27	few
TGTGCCAGCGGGGTGACAGGCCAAATGAACACTGAAGCTTTCTTT	CASGVTGQMNTEAFF	NA	15	TRBJ1-1	TRBV28	few
TGTGCCAGCCGAAACCGGTCGGGGAGAAAACACGAGCAGTACTTC	CASRNRSGRKHEQYF	NA	15	TRBJ2-7	TRBV6-6	NA
TGTGCCTGTTCAGCGGGGGTCCCCTACGAGCAGTACTTC	CACSAGVPYEQYF	TRBD2	13	TRBJ2-7	TRBV30	few
TGCGCCAGCAGCTTGACGGCGAACACTGAAGCTTTCTTT	CASSLTANTEAFF	NA	13	TRBJ1-1	TRBV5-1	few
TGTGCCAGCTCACCTCGGGATGTTGTTAGGGGTTATGGCTACACCTTC	CASSPRDVVRGYGYTF	NA	16	TRBJ1-2	TRBV18	few
TGTGCCAGCTCACCATTTGACGAGCAGTACTTC	CASSPFDEQYF	NA	11	TRBJ2-7	TRBV18	NA
TGTGCCAGCAGCAGTGACAGCATGAACACTGAAGCTTTCTTT	CASSSDSMNTEAFF	NA	14	TRBJ1-1	TRBV28	NA
TGTGCCAGCAGCCAAGAACAGGGACTATCGGAAAAACTGTTTTTT	CASSQEQGLSEKLFF	NA	15	TRBJ1-4	TRBV14	many